The entry below gives a single T cell receptor beta chain sequence along with its context. This specimen belongs to a study of blood T cell repertoires in COVID-19. On the study more broadly: Samples representing acute and convalescent COVID-19 were sourced from the United States, Italy and Spain. From T cells, B-cell-depleted T cells, or PBMCs came the material, which was cDNA or gDNA.

Per the authors' pipeline: Amplification from reference gene primers served as the basis for estimated nucleated cell counts. TCRdb's table, derived via immunoSEQ multiplex PCR, lists solely in-frame clones and lacks some. From that table come the V and J calls and clone size; the DNA was used to work out D and trimming. The sample comprises around 100,000 clones, about 80% of which are singletons, and around 8.5% rests with the top ten. CDR3 size: 14 residues. The V gene's germline CDR1 is SGHDT and CDR2 YYEEEE. V lost 1 base to trimming and J lost 1 base, with 8 bases between them. The rearrangement uses TRBV5-6 and TRBJ1-1; D unresolved. The specimen sequenced was peripheral blood. The clonotype comes from a middle-aged woman with acute or convalescent COVID-19. The CDR3 DNA reads TGTGCCAGCAGCTTGATGGCGGGGAACACTGAAGCTTTCTTT. Protein sequence: CASSLMAGNTEAFF.